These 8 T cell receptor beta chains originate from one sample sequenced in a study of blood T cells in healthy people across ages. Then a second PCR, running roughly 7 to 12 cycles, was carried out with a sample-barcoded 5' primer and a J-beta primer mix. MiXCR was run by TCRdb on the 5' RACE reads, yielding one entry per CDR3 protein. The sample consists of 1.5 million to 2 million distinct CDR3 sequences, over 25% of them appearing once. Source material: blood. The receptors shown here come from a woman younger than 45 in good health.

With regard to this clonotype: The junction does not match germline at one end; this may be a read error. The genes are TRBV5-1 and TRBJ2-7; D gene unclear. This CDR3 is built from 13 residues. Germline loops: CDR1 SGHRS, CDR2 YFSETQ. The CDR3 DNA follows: TGCTCCAGCAGTCCGGAAAAGCCTTACGAGCAGTACTTC. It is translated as CSSSPEKPYEQYF.

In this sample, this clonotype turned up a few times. This chain's CDR3 is CASSVGQMTGYTF. The CDR3 DNA sequence: TGTGCCAGCAGTGTTGGACAGATGACTGGCTACACCTTC. This sequence joins TRBV2 and TRBJ1-2, with a tentative D call TRBD1 (6 bases). The germline CDR1 and CDR2 sequences are SNHLY and FYNNEI. The V gene lost 4 bases and the J gene lost 7 bases, with 13 bases spanning the gap. The CDR3 sequence is 13 residues long.

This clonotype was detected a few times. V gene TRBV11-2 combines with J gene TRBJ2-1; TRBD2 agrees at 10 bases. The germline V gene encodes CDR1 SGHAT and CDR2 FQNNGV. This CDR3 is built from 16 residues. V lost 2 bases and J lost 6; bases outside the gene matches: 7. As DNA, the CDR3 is TGTGCCAGCAGCTTAAGGCTAGCGGGGGTGCCCAATGAGCAGTTCTTC. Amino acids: CASSLRLAGVPNEQFF.

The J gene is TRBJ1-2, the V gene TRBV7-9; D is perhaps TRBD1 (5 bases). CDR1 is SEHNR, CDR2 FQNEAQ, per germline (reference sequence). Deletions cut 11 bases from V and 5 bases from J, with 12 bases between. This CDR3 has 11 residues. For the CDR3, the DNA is TGTGCCGGCTGGGGCCGGTATGGCTACACCTTC. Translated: CAGWGRYGYTF.

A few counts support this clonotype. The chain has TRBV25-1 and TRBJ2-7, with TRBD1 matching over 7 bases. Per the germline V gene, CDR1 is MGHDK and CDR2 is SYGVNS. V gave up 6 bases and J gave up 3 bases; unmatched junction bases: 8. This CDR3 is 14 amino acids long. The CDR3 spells CASSRDSTLYEQYF. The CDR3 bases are TGTGCCAGCAGCCGGGACAGCACCCTCTACGAGCAGTACTTC.

Here the CDR3 reads CASTLGEQVNQPQHF. CDR3 bases: TGTGCCAGCACCTTAGGGGAACAGGTCAATCAGCCCCAGCATTTT. The chain recombines TRBV12-3 or TRBV12-4 with TRBJ1-5, with D possibly TRBD1 on 5 matching bases. V lost 7 bases and J lost 3, with 16 bases in between. The CDR3 consists of 15 residues.

The CDR3 loop is CASSSRSHGKTFF. CDR3 DNA: TGTGCCAGCAGCTCCCGGAGTCACGGCAAGACTTTCTTT. The chain combines TRBV28 with TRBJ1-1; D ambiguous. Per the germline V gene, CDR1 is MDHEN and CDR2 is SYDVKM. The V gene lost 6 bases and the J gene lost 12 bases, with 20 bases spanning the gap. The CDR3 runs to 13 residues.

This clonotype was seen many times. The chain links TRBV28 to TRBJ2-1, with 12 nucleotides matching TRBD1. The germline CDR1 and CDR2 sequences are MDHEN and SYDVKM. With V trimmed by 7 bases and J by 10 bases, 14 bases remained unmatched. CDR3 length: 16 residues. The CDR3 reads CASKVAPGQGAYEQFF. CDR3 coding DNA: TGTGCCAGCAAAGTGGCTCCGGGACAGGGGGCATACGAGCAGTTCTTC.